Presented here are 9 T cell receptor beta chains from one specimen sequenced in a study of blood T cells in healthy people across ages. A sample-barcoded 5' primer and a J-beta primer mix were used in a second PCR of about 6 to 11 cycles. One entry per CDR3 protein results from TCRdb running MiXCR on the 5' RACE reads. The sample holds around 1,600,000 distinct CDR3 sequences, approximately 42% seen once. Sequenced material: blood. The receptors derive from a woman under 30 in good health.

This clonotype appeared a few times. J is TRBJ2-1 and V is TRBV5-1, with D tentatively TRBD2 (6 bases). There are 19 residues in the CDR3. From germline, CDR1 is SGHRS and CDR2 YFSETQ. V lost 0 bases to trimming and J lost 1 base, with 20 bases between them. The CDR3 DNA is TGCGCCAGCAGCTTGGTGGGACTGTTAAAGCGGAGATCCTACAATGAGCAGTTCTTC. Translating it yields CASSLVGLLKRRSYNEQFF.

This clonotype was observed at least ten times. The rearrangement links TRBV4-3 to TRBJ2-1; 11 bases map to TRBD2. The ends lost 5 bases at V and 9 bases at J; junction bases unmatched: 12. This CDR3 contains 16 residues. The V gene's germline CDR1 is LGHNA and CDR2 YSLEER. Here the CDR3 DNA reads TGCGCCAGCAGCGTTTTGACTAGCGGGGCGGCCGGTGAGCAGTTCTTC. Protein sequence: CASSVLTSGAAGEQFF.

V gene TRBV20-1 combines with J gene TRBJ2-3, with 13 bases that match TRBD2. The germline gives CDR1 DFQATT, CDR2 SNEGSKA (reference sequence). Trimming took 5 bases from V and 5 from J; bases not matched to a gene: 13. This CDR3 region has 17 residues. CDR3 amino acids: CSAAPGLAGLRGDTQYF. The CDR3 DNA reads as TGCAGTGCTGCGCCGGGACTAGCGGGATTAAGGGGAGATACGCAGTATTTT.

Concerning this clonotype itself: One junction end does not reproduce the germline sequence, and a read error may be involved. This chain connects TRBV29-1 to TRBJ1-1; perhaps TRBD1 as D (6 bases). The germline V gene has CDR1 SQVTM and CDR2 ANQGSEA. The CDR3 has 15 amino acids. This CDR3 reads CSVKGGWGMNTEVFF. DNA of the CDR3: TGCAGCGTTAAAGGGGGGTGGGGGATGAACACTGAAGTTTTCTTT.

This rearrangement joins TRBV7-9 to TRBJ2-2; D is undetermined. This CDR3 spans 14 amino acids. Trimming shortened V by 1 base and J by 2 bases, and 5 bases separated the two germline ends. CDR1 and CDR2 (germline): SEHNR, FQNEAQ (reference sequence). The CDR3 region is CASSLEANTGELFF. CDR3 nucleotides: TGTGCCAGCAGCTTAGAGGCCAACACCGGGGAGCTGTTTTTT.

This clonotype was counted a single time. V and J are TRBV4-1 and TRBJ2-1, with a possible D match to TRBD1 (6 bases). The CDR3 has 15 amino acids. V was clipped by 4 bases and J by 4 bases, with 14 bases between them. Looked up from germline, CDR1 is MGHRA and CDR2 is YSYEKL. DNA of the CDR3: TGCGCCAGCAGCCGATACCTGCAGGGGTACAATGAGCAGTTCTTC. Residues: CASSRYLQGYNEQFF.

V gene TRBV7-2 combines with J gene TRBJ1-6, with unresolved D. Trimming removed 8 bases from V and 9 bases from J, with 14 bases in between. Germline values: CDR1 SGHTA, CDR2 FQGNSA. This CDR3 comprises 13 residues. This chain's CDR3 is CASGPRVSSPLHF. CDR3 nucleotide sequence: TGTGCCAGCGGCCCTAGAGTGAGTTCACCCCTCCACTTT.

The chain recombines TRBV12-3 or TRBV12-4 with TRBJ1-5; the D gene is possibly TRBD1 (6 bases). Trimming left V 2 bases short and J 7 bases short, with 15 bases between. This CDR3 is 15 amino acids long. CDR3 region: CASSLYRGGLQPQHF. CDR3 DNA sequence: TGTGCCAGCAGTTTATATAGGGGGGGGCTCCAGCCCCAGCATTTT.

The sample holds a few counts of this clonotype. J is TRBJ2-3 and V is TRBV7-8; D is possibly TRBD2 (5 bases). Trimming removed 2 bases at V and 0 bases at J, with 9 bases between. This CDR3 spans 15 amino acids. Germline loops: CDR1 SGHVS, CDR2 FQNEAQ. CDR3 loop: CASSLQRTSTDTQYF. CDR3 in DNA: TGTGCCAGCAGCTTACAACGGACTAGCACAGATACGCAGTATTTT.